These 24 T cell receptor beta chains were all obtained from the same sample, sequenced in a study of STAT5B mutations in CD4+ large granular lymphocyte leukemia. Measured with immunoSEQ multiplex PCR; TCRdb has only the in-frame clones, and not every one. The repertoire consists of about 35,000 clones, with about two thirds occurring once and the leading ten covering under 2%. The sample consisted of CD4+ T cells from blood buffy coats. Receptors originate from a human donor in good health.

The CDR3, as DNA: TGTGCCAGCAGTTTATACCCCCCGGGACAGGGGAACACTGAAGCTTTCTTT. The encoded protein is CASSLYPPGQGNTEAFF. The chain employs TRBV27 and TRBJ1-1; the match to TRBD1 covers 9 bases. In germline, CDR1 is MNHEY, CDR2 SMNVEV (reference sequence). CDR3 length equals 17 residues. The V segment lost 1 base and the J segment 1 base; nucleotides outside the gene matches: 7.

V usage is TRBV5-6 and J usage is TRBJ1-5; D unresolved. The CDR3 is made up of 14 amino acids. Per germline, CDR1 SGHDT and CDR2 YYEEEE. Deletions cut 0 bases from V and 0 bases from J, with 4 bases between. Here the CDR3 reads CASSLGYSNQPQHF. Written as DNA, the CDR3 is TGTGCCAGCAGCTTGGGTTATAGCAATCAGCCCCAGCATTTT.

The J gene is TRBJ2-3, the V gene TRBV4-3; TRBD2 agrees at 8 bases. This CDR3 region has 15 residues. V shed 4 bases and J 0 bases; nucleotides not matched to a gene: 3. Looked up from germline, CDR1 is LGHNA and CDR2 is YSLEER. The CDR3 DNA sequence: TGCGCCAGCAGCCCGGGGGGGGCTAGCACAGATACGCAGTATTTT. Residues: CASSPGGASTDTQYF.

The chain recombines TRBV28 with TRBJ2-7; no definite D call. The CDR3 loop spans 11 amino acids. Germline V gene lookup returns CDR1 MDHEN and CDR2 SYDVKM. V lost 5 bases, J lost 2 bases, and 4 bases lay in between. The CDR3 nucleotides are TGTGCCAGCAGTGACACCTACGAGCAGTACTTC. Translated: CASSDTYEQYF.

V and J are TRBV7-2 and TRBJ2-5, with 9 nucleotides matching TRBD2. Trimming at V came to 0 bases and at J to 5 bases, leaving 7 bases not matched to a gene. Germline CDR1 and CDR2: SGHTA and FQGNSA. The CDR3 length is 16 residues. CDR3 loop: CASSLAGSGGSETQYF. The CDR3, as DNA: TGTGCCAGCAGCTTAGCCGGTAGCGGGGGTTCGGAGACCCAGTACTTC.

V usage is TRBV27 and J usage is TRBJ2-5, with TRBD2 as a possible D gene (7 bases). CDR3 length: 16 amino acids. CDR1 and CDR2 from the germline V gene are MNHEY and SMNVEV (reference sequence). Trimming left V 1 base short and J 3 bases short, with 15 bases between. The CDR3 DNA follows: TGTGCCAGCAGTTTATTGGGGGGGCCGGGGGAAGAGACCCAGTACTTC. Protein: CASSLLGGPGEETQYF.

This clone has more than one count but fewer than ten. V gene TRBV5-1 combines with J gene TRBJ2-5; 9 positions match TRBD1. The CDR3 has 15 residues. V gave up 2 bases and J gave up 4 bases; unmatched junction bases: 6. Looked up from germline, CDR1 is SGHRS and CDR2 is YFSETQ. CDR3 region: CASSLNGDRVETQYF. The CDR3 DNA reads as TGCGCCAGCAGCTTAAATGGGGACAGGGTAGAGACCCAGTACTTC.

The rearrangement links TRBV2 to TRBJ2-7; 7 bases line up with TRBD1. V was clipped by 7 bases and J by 3 bases; unmatched bases: 6. CDR3 length equals 13 residues. The germline V gene encodes CDR1 SNHLY and CDR2 FYNNEI. This CDR3 is CASTGDSVYEQYF. The CDR3 DNA reads as TGTGCCAGCACCGGGGACAGCGTCTACGAGCAGTACTTC.

V is TRBV5-6 and J is TRBJ1-5; 8 bases fit TRBD1. This CDR3 comprises 14 residues. The V gene end was trimmed by 4 bases and the J gene end by 4 bases; junction bases not matched to a gene: 4. CDR1 is SGHDT and CDR2 is YYEEEE in the germline V gene. CDR3 sequence (DNA): TGTGCCAGCAGCCCACAGGGGGTGAATCAGCCCCAGCATTTT. Protein product: CASSPQGVNQPQHF.

The V gene is TRBV11-2, the J gene TRBJ2-3, with D perhaps assigned TRBD1 or TRBD2 (6 bases each). This CDR3 is built from 16 residues. The V gene lost 1 base and the J gene lost 1 base, with 12 bases spanning the gap. Germline values: CDR1 SGHAT, CDR2 FQNNGV. The chain's CDR3 is CASSLVEGGRTDTQYF. The CDR3 bases are TGTGCCAGCAGCTTAGTTGAGGGGGGCCGCACAGATACGCAGTATTTT. Combining the CDR3 with reference TRBV11-2 and TRBJ2-3 gives the whole variable domain EAGVAQSPRYKIIEKRQSVAFWCNPISGHATLYWYQQILGQGPKLLIQFQNNGVVDDSQLPKDRFSAERLKGVDSTLKIQPAKLEDSAVYLCASSLVEGGRTDTQYFGPGTRLTVL.

The chain couples TRBV7-8 to TRBJ2-2; TRBD1 is a possible D gene (5 bases). Germline CDR1 SGHVS, CDR2 FQNEAQ. V dropped 5 bases and J dropped 6 bases, with 10 bases sitting between them. The CDR3 contains 13 residues. The chain's CDR3 is CASSQGLAGELFF. For the CDR3, the DNA is TGTGCCAGCAGCCAGGGTTTGGCCGGGGAGCTGTTTTTT.

The chain is built from TRBV5-1 and TRBJ2-1; TRBD2 aligns across 12 bases. Germline V lookup: CDR1 SGHRS, CDR2 YFSETQ. V shed 3 bases and J 8 bases; nucleotides not matched to a gene: 6. The CDR3 is 15 residues long. CDR3 bases: TGCGCCAGCAGCTCTAGCGGGGGGGCCGTTCATGAGCAGTTCTTC. Residues: CASSSSGGAVHEQFF. Looking up the rest from reference TRBV5-1 and TRBJ2-1 gives the full variable domain: KAGVTQTPRYLIKTRGQQVTLSCSPISGHRSVSWYQQTPGQGLQFLFEYFSETQRNKGNFPGRFSGRQFSNSRSEMNVSTLELGDSALYLCASSSSGGAVHEQFFGPGTRLTVL.

The chain couples TRBV29-1 to TRBJ2-1; 9 bases line up with TRBD1. The CDR3 runs to 14 residues. With V trimmed by 5 bases and J by 9 bases, 11 bases remained unmatched. Germline CDR1 and CDR2: SQVTM and ANQGSEA. CDR3 nucleotide sequence: TGCAGCGTTACCTCCGGGACAGGGAGAGGTGAGCAGTTCTTC. This gives the protein CSVTSGTGRGEQFF.

The chain has TRBV5-6 and TRBJ1-4; D gene unclear. The length of the CDR3 is 16 residues. The V end was cut by 2 bases, the J end by 3 bases, with 14 bases between. Germline CDR1 reads SGHDT; CDR2 reads YYEEEE. The CDR3 region has the DNA TGTGCCAGCAGCTTAGCCCTGCCGGTTCCTAATGAAAAACTGTTTTTT. Translating it yields CASSLALPVPNEKLFF.

J is TRBJ1-2 and V is TRBV18; 11 bases match TRBD1. The CDR3 spans 13 residues. Unmatched junction bases numbered 5, after V lost 2 bases and J lost 12 bases. Per germline, CDR1 KGHSH and CDR2 LQKENI. As DNA, the CDR3 is TGTGCCAGCTCACCAGGGACAGGGGGGAAAGACACCTTC. The encoded protein is CASSPGTGGKDTF.

The chain uses TRBV27 and TRBJ2-5, with 8 bases fitting TRBD1. CDR3 length equals 13 residues. V lost 2 bases and J lost 5; bases outside the gene matches: 1. CDR1 MNHEY and CDR2 SMNVEV come from the germline V gene (reference sequence). The CDR3 sequence: CASSLQGAETQYF. CDR3 coding DNA: TGTGCCAGCAGTTTACAGGGGGCTGAGACCCAGTACTTC.

The genes are TRBV2 and TRBJ2-5; D ambiguous. The J call may be incorrect, as the DNA end agrees better with TRBJ2-7. This CDR3 spans 12 amino acids. Germline-derived CDR1 and CDR2 are SNHLY and FYNNEI. CDR3 in DNA: TGTGCCAGCAGAAGGAGCTCCTACGAGCAGTACTTC. It encodes CASRRSSYEQYF.

V is TRBV7-2 and J is TRBJ2-7, with 10 positions matching TRBD2. Germline CDR1 is SGHTA and CDR2 is FQGNSA. The CDR3 has 16 amino acids. V trimming: 5 bases; J trimming: 6 bases; junction bases outside the gene matches: 13. CDR3 amino acids: CASSPTPGLAMGEQYF. The CDR3 DNA reads as TGTGCCAGCAGCCCAACTCCGGGACTAGCGATGGGCGAGCAGTACTTC.

The genes are TRBV4-2 and TRBJ2-5; 11 bases line up with TRBD2. This CDR3 comprises 19 residues. CDR1 is LGHNA, CDR2 YNFKEQ, per germline. Losses at the gene ends were 1 base for V and 5 bases for J; bases not matched to a gene: 15. CDR3 in amino acids: CASSQGGSGGARILETQYF. CDR3 sequence (DNA): TGTGCCAGCAGCCAAGGGGGTAGCGGGGGGGCTCGTATTCTTGAGACCCAGTACTTC.

The chain uses TRBV6-1 and TRBJ2-1, with 9 bases matching TRBD1. V dropped 0 bases and J dropped 6; count of bases not matched to a gene: 3. The CDR3 totals 15 residues. Looked up from germline, CDR1 is MNHNS and CDR2 is SASEGT. CDR3 bases: TGTGCCAGCAGTGAAGCGACAGGGGGACTCAATGAGCAGTTCTTC. Translated, it gives CASSEATGGLNEQFF.

This clone came up a few times. This chain connects TRBV6-5 to TRBJ1-6; unclear D gene. Between the trimmed V and J ends, which lost 0 bases and 8 bases, there was a span of 5 bases. The germline CDR1 and CDR2 sequences are MNHEY and SVGAGI. The CDR3 sequence is 13 residues long. In DNA form, the CDR3 reads TGTGCCAGCAGTTACTCGAGGGATTCACCCCTCCACTTT. Translated, it gives CASSYSRDSPLHF.

The V call is TRBV7-2, the J call TRBJ2-7; no reliable D call. Germline values: CDR1 SGHTA, CDR2 FQGNSA. The length of the CDR3 is 15 residues. V was pared by 2 bases and J by 2 bases, with 13 bases between. CDR3 loop: CASSLSVIITYEQYF. The CDR3 DNA sequence: TGTGCCAGCAGCTTAAGTGTCATTATAACCTACGAGCAGTACTTC.

V is TRBV9 and J is TRBJ2-1, with TRBD2 matching 8 bases. J was trimmed by 4 bases and V by 3 bases; bases with no gene match: 6. This CDR3 has 15 residues. From germline, CDR1 is SGDLS and CDR2 YYNGEE. CDR3 sequence: CASSERGGSYNEQFF. In nucleotides, the CDR3 is TGTGCCAGCAGCGAACGCGGGGGGTCATACAATGAGCAGTTCTTC.

The gene calls are TRBV6-1 and TRBJ2-1; D possibly corresponds to TRBD1 (6 bases). Trimming removed 2 bases from V and 1 base from J, with 9 bases in between. The CDR3 loop spans 15 amino acids. CDR1 is MNHNS, CDR2 SASEGT, per germline. The CDR3: CASSERDNSYNEQFF. As DNA, the CDR3 is TGTGCCAGCAGTGAAAGGGACAATTCCTACAATGAGCAGTTCTTC.